This T cell receptor (beta chain) was recovered during a study of early T cells in non-severe SARS-CoV-2 infection. From germline, CDR1 is SGHAT and CDR2 FQNNGV. The CDR3 extends over 14 amino acids. V dropped 5 bases and J dropped 3; count of bases not matched to a gene: 3. TCRdb re-derived calls from the 5' RACE reads in MiXCR, one entry per CDR3 protein. This sample has under 95,000 distinct CDR3 sequences, with 9.5% to 15% found just once. The source material was whole blood. V usage is TRBV11-2 and J usage is TRBJ2-7, with 11 positions matching TRBD2. This sequence originates from an adult who was a healthcare worker with PCR-confirmed SARS-CoV-2 infection or an uninfected control (not recorded which). CDR3: CASSELAGDYEQYF. The CDR3 region has the DNA TGTGCCAGCAGCGAACTAGCGGGGGACTACGAGCAGTACTTC.